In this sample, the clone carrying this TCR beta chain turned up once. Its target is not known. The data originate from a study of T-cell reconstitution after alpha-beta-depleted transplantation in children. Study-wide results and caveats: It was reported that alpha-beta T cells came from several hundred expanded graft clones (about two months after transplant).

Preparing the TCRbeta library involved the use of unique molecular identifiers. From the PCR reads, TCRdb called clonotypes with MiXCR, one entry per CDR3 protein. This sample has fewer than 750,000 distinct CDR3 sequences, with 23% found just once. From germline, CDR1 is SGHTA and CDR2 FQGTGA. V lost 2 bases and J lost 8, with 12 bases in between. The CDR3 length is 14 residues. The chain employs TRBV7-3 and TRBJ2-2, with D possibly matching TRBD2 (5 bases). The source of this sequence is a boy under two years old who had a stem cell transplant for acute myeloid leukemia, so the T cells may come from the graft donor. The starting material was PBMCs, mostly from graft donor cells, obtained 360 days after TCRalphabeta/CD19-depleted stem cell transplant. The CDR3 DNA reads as TGTGCCAGCAGCTTATCCCGAGGGTCAGGGGAGCTGTTTTTT. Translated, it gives CASSLSRGSGELFF.